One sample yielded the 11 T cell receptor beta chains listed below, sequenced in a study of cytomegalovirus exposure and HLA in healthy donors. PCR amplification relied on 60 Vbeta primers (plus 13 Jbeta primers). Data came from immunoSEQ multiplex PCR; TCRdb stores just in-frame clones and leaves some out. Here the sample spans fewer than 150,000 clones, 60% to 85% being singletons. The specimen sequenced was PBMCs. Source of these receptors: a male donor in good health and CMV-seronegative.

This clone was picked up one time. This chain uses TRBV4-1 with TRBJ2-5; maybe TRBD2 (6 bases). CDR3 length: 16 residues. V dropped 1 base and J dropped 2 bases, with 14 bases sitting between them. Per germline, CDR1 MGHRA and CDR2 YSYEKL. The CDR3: CASSQGGLVNQETQYF. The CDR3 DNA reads TGCGCCAGCAGCCAAGGGGGACTGGTAAATCAAGAGACCCAGTACTTC.

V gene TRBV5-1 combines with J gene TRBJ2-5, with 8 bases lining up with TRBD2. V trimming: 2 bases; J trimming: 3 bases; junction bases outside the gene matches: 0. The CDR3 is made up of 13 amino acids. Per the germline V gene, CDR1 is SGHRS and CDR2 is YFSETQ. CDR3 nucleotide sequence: TGCGCCAGCAGCTTTAGCGGGGAAGAGACCCAGTACTTC. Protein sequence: CASSFSGEETQYF.

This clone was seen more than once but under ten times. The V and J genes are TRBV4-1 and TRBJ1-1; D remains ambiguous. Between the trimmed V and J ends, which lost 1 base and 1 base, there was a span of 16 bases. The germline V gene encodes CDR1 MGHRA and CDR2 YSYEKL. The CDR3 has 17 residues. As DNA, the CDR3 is TGCGCCAGCAGCCAAGGGACCGCGGGTTGGAGGAACACTGAAGCTTTCTTT. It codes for CASSQGTAGWRNTEAFF.

CDR3 DNA sequence: TGTGCCAGCGGACAAGGCGGTGAAGCTTTCTTT. Protein sequence: CASGQGGEAFF. The rearrangement links TRBV6-5 to TRBJ1-1; D perhaps matches TRBD1 (5 bases). V dropped 8 bases and J dropped 7 bases, with 11 bases sitting between them. The CDR3 is 11 residues long. CDR1 and CDR2 (germline): MNHEY, SVGAGI.

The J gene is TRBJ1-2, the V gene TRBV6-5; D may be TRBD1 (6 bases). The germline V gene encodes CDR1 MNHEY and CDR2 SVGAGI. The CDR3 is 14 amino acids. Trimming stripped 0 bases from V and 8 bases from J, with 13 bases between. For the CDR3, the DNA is TGTGCCAGCAGTTACTCCAGGGCGGGGGGCGGCTACACCTTC. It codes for CASSYSRAGGGYTF.

This chain's CDR3 is CASSPLQRPYEQYF. The CDR3 nucleotides are TGCGCCAGCAGCCCCTTGCAGCGTCCCTACGAGCAGTACTTC. The chain recombines TRBV10-1 with TRBJ2-7; no firm D call. V was clipped by 6 bases and J by 2 bases, with 14 bases between them. This CDR3 has 14 residues. The V gene's germline CDR1 is WNHNN and CDR2 SYGVQD (reference sequence).

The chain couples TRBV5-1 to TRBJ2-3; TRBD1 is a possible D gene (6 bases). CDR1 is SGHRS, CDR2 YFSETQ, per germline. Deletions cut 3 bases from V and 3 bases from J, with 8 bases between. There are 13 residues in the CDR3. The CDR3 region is CASSSRGTDTQYF. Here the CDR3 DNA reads TGCGCCAGCAGCTCGAGGGGGACAGATACGCAGTATTTT.

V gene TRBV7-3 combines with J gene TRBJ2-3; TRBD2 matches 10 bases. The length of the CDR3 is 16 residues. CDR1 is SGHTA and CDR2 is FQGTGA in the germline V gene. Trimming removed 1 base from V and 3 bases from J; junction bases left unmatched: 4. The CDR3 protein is CASSLIPSGGTDTQYF. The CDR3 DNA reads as TGTGCCAGCAGCTTAATCCCTAGCGGGGGAACAGATACGCAGTATTTT.

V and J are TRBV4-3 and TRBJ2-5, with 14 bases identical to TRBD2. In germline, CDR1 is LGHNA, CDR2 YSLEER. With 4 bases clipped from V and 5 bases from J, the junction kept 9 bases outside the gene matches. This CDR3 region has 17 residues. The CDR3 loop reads CASSPQTSGGGMETQYF. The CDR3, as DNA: TGCGCCAGCAGCCCCCAGACTAGCGGGGGGGGAATGGAGACCCAGTACTTC.

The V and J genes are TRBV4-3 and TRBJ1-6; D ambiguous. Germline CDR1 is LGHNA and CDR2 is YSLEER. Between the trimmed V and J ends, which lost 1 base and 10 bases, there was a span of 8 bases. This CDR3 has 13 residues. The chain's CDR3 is CASSQAPRSPLHF. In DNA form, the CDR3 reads TGCGCCAGCAGCCAAGCCCCTCGGTCACCCCTCCACTTT.

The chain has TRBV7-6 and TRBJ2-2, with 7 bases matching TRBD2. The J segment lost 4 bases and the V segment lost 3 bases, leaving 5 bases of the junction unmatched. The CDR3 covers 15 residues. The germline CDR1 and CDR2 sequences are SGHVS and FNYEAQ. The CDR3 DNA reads TGTGCCAGCAGCTTGGAGGGAGGGGCCACCGGGGAGCTGTTTTTT. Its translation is CASSLEGGATGELFF.